This section outlines one TCR beta chain sequence together with its context. The antigen is unknown. The junction departs from the called germline gene at one end, perhaps through a read error. CDR1 and CDR2 (germline): SGHAT, FQDESV (reference sequence). The CDR3 contains 17 residues. The data derive from a study of blood T cells in healthy people across ages. Study findings and constraints: It was the long-lived donors that had more naive CD4+ cells and higher diversity than aged donors. Naive and antigen-experienced cells were not separated, limiting conclusive comparison.

The second PCR ran about 6 to 12 cycles with a sample-barcoded 5' primer and J-beta primers. TCRdb re-called the 5' RACE reads with MiXCR, one entry per CDR3 protein. In the table there are fewer than 750,000 distinct CDR3 sequences, 52% of which are singletons. The rearrangement uses TRBV11-1 and TRBJ1-5, with D possibly TRBD1 on 5 matching bases. Sequencing was performed on blood. This clonotype originated in an elderly woman in good health. The CDR3 nucleotides read TGCGCCAGCAGCTTAGACCGGGACCCCTATAGCAATCAGCCCCAGCATTTT. Its translation is CASSLDRDPYSNQPQHF.